This is a list of T cell receptor beta chains from one sample in a study of blood T cell repertoires in COVID-19. Using immunoSEQ multiplex PCR, the repertoire was profiled, and TCRdb retains in-frame clones only, with some absent. The data show 450,000 to 500,000 clones, approximately 85% seen once. Sequenced: peripheral blood. Receptor source: a human donor in a cohort sampled during active COVID-19. Each CDR3 is given with its conserved first and last residue. The order of the fields is CDR3 length, D gene, J gene, V gene, clone size, CDR3 protein, CDR3 DNA. The D gene is left open where the match is weak. Size is omitted from some rows. Given values are once, few, many or a class for expanded clones.

14 | NA | TRBJ2-7 | TRBV7-3 | NA | CASSPGRGSYEQYF | TGTGCCAGCAGCCCCGGACGGGGCTCCTACGAGCAGTACTTC
12 | NA | TRBJ1-1 | TRBV6-5 | few | CASRRDRGEAFF | TGTGCCAGCAGACGCGACAGAGGTGAAGCTTTCTTT
15 | TRBD2 | TRBJ2-7 | TRBV6-2/TRBV6-3 | NA | CASSLLAGGSYEQYF | TGTGCCAGCAGTCTACTAGCGGGGGGCTCCTACGAGCAGTACTTC
16 | NA | TRBJ1-6 | TRBV9 | NA | CASNRSPSSYNSPLHF | TGTGCCAGCAATAGGAGTCCGAGCTCCTATAATTCACCCCTCCACTTT
16 | TRBD1 | TRBJ1-1 | TRBV3-1/TRBV3-2 | once | CASSQIPGQGVPEAFF | TGTGCCAGCAGCCAAATACCGGGACAGGGTGTACCTGAAGCTTTCTTT
14 | TRBD1 | TRBJ2-7 | TRBV4-1 | NA | CASSQLGTDYEQYF | TGCGCCAGCAGCCAATTAGGGACAGACTACGAGCAGTACTTC
14 | NA | TRBJ2-1 | TRBV19 | NA | CASSIAKQGGEQFF | TGTGCCAGTAGTATAGCGAAACAGGGTGGTGAGCAGTTCTTC
18 | TRBD1 | TRBJ1-5 | TRBV28 | NA | CASSLDLRGQGGEQPQHF | TGTGCCAGCAGTTTAGATTTAAGAGGACAGGGTGGAGAACAGCCCCAGCATTTT
13 | TRBD1 | TRBJ1-3 | TRBV29-1 | NA | CSVSDRVGNTIYF | TGCAGCGTAAGCGACAGGGTTGGAAACACCATATATTTT
16 | TRBD2 | TRBJ2-1 | TRBV10-3 | NA | CAISGPSGDSYNEQFF | TGTGCCATCAGTGGGCCTAGCGGGGACTCCTACAATGAGCAGTTCTTC
17 | TRBD2 | TRBJ2-1 | TRBV4-2 | NA | CASSQEIGLAGSNEQFF | TGTGCCAGCAGCCAAGAGATCGGGCTAGCGGGAAGCAATGAGCAGTTCTTC
17 | NA | TRBJ1-5 | TRBV7-8 | NA | CASSPDRPINSNQPQHF | TGTGCCAGCAGCCCAGACAGGCCCATTAATAGCAATCAGCCCCAGCATTTT
15 | NA | TRBJ2-7 | TRBV19 | NA | CASSIVSGNTYEQYF | TGTGCCAGTAGTATCGTGTCAGGAAACACCTACGAGCAGTACTTC
20 | TRBD2 | TRBJ2-1 | TRBV7-3 | NA | CASSPRTSGRTRENYNEQFF | TGTGCCAGCAGCCCCCGAACTAGCGGGAGGACCCGAGAAAATTACAATGAGCAGTTCTTC
14 | NA | TRBJ2-7 | TRBV2 | NA | CASRLPTELREQYF | TGTGCCAGCAGGCTACCGACGGAGCTCCGCGAGCAGTACTTC
12 | NA | TRBJ2-2 | TRBV20-1 | NA | CSASRGTGELFF | TGCAGTGCTAGTAGGGGGACCGGGGAGCTGTTTTTT
11 | NA | TRBJ1-2 | TRBV6-5 | NA | CASSITSGYTF | TGTGCCAGCAGTATCACTAGTGGCTACACCTTC
16 | TRBD1 | TRBJ1-2 | TRBV4-1 | NA | CASSHTGQGTNYGYTF | TGCGCCAGCAGCCATACCGGACAGGGGACTAACTATGGCTACACCTTC
20 | TRBD2 | TRBJ2-1 | TRBV4-1 | NA | CASSQLHPGLAGVRHNEQFF | TGCGCCAGCAGCCAACTGCACCCGGGACTAGCGGGGGTTCGGCACAATGAGCAGTTCTTC
18 | NA | TRBJ1-2 | TRBV5-3 | NA | CARSLESGEHPLNYGYTF | TGTGCCAGAAGCTTGGAGTCCGGGGAACATCCACTCAACTATGGCTACACCTTC
14 | NA | TRBJ2-3 | TRBV5-1 | NA | CASGLIGTSDTQYF | TGCGCCAGCGGATTAATCGGGACTTCAGATACGCAGTATTTT
16 | TRBD2 | TRBJ2-3 | TRBV9 | NA | CASSPSGAGILNTQYF | TGTGCCAGCAGCCCCAGCGGGGCAGGGATTTTGAATACGCAGTATTTT
15 | NA | TRBJ1-1 | TRBV7-8 | few | CASSLGRAMNTEAFF | TGTGCCAGCAGCTTGGGGAGGGCGATGAACACTGAAGCTTTCTTT
16 | NA | TRBJ2-7 | TRBV19 | NA | CASRRVAGGGSYEQYF | TGTGCCAGTAGGCGGGTTGCAGGGGGAGGTTCCTACGAGCAGTACTTC
13 | NA | TRBJ1-5 | TRBV27 | NA | CASSPPGGQPQHF | TGTGCCAGCAGTCCCCCGGGGGGTCAGCCCCAGCATTTT
19 | TRBD1 | TRBJ2-6 | TRBV30 | once | CAWSLRSGTGFSGANVLTF | TGTGCCTGGAGCCTAAGGTCTGGGACAGGGTTCTCTGGGGCCAACGTCCTGACTTTC
15 | NA | TRBJ2-5 | TRBV5-1 | NA | CASSSTGSLEETQYF | TGCGCCAGCAGTTCGACCGGGAGTTTGGAGGAGACCCAGTACTTC
15 | NA | TRBJ1-1 | TRBV19 | NA | CASSSSSGFHTEAFF | TGTGCCAGTAGTTCTTCCTCAGGGTTTCACACTGAAGCTTTCTTT
15 | NA | TRBJ2-4 | TRBV4-3 | once | CASSQDRGGGGIQYF | TGCGCCAGCAGCCAAGATCGGGGAGGCGGCGGCATTCAGTACTTC
13 | NA | TRBJ1-2 | TRBV6-2/TRBV6-3 | NA | CASSDNRYGGYTF | TGTGCCAGCAGTGACAACAGGTACGGAGGCTACACCTTC
15 | TRBD2 | TRBJ2-1 | TRBV11-3 | NA | CASSFSGLSYNEQFF | TGTGCCAGCAGCTTTAGCGGGCTTTCCTACAATGAGCAGTTCTTC